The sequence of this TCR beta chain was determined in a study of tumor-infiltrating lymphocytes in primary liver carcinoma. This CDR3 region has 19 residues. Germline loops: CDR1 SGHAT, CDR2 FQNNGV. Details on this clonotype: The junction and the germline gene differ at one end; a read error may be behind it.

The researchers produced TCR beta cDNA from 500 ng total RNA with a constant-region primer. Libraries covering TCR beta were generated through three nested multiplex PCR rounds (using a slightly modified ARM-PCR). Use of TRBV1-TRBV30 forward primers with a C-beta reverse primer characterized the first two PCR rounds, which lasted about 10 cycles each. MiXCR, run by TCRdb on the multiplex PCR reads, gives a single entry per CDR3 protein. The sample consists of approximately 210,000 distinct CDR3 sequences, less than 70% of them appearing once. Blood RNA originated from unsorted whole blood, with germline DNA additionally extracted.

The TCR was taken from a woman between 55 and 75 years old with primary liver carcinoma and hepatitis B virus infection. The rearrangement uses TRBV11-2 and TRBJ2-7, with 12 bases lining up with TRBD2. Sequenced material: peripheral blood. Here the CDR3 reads CASSLSLAGGPGLTYDQYF. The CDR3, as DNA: TGTGCCAGCAGTTTATCTCTAGCGGGAGGGCCGGGGCTTACTTACGACCAGTACTTC. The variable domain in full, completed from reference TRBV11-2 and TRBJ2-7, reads EAGVAQSPRYKIIEKRQSVAFWCNPISGHATLYWYQQILGQGPKLLIQFQNNGVVDDSQLPKDRFSAERLKGVDSTLKIQPAKLEDSAVYLCASSLSLAGGPGLTYDQYFGPGTRLTVT.